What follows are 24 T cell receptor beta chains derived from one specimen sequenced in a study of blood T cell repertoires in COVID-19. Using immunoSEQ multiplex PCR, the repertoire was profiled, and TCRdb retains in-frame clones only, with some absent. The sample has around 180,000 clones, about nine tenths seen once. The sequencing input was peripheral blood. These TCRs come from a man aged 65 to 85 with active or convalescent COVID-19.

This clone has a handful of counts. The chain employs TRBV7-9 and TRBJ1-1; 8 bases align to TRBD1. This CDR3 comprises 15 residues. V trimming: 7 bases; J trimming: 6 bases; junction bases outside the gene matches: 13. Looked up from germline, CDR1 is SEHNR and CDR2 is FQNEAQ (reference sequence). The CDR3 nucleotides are TGTGCCAGCACCGCTCAATCCGGACAGGGCTCTGAAGCTTTCTTT. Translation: CASTAQSGQGSEAFF. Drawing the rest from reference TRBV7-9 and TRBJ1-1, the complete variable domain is DTGVSQNPRHKITKRGQNVTFRCDPISEHNRLYWYRQTLGQGPEFLTYFQNEAQLEKSRLLSDRFSAERPKGSFSTLEIQRTEQGDSAMYLCASTAQSGQGSEAFFGQGTRLTVV.

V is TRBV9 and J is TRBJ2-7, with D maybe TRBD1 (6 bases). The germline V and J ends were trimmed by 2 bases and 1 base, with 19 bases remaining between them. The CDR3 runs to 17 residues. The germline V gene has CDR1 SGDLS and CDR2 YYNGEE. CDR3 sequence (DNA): TGTGCCAGCAGCGTGGGTAATCCGGGACACGGGTCCTACGAGCAGTACTTC. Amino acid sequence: CASSVGNPGHGSYEQYF.

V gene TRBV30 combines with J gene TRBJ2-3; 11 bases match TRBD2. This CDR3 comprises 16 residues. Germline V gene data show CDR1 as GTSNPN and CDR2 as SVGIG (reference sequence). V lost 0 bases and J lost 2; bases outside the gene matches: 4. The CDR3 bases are TGTGCCTGGAGTGTACAACTAGCGGGAGTCACAGATACGCAGTATTTT. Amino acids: CAWSVQLAGVTDTQYF.

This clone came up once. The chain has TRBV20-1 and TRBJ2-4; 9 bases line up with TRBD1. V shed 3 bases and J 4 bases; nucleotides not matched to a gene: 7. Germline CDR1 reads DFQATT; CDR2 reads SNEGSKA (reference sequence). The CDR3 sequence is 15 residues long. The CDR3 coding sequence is TGCAGTGCTAGTAAGGTTGGGACAGGGAAAAACATTCAGTACTTC. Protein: CSASKVGTGKNIQYF.

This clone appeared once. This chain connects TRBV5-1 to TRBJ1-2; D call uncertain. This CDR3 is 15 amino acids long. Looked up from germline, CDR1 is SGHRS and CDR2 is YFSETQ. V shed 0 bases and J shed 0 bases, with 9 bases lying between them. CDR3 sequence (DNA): TGCGCCAGCAGCTTGGCGCCGACTACTAACTATGGCTACACCTTC. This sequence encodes CASSLAPTTNYGYTF.

CDR3 protein: CASSLRLAGADTQYF. CDR3 sequence (DNA): TGTGCCAGCAGCCTTCGACTAGCGGGGGCAGATACGCAGTATTTT. V usage is TRBV3-1 (or the pseudogene TRBV3-2) and J usage is TRBJ2-3; 12 nucleotides match TRBD2. The germline V gene has CDR1 LGHDT and CDR2 YNNKEL (reference sequence). CDR3 size: 15 residues. V lost 4 bases and J lost 4; bases outside the gene matches: 3.

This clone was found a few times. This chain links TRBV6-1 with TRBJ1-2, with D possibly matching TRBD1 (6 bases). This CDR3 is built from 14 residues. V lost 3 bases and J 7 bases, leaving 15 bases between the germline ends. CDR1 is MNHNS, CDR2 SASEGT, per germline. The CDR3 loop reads CASSERGAISGYTF. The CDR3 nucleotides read TGTGCCAGCAGTGAGCGGGGGGCTATTAGTGGCTACACCTTC.

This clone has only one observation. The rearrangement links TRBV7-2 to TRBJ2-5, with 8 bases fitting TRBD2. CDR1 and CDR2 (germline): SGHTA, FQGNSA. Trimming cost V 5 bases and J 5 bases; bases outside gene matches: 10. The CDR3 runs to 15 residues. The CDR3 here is CASSPNGGAFETQYF. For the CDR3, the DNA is TGTGCCAGCAGCCCAAACGGGGGGGCCTTCGAGACCCAGTACTTC. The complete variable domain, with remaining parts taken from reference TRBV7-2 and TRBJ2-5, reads GAGVSQSPSNKVTEKGKDVELRCDPISGHTALYWYRQSLGQGLEFLIYFQGNSAPDKSGLPSDRFSAERTGGSVSTLTIQRTQQEDSAVYLCASSPNGGAFETQYFGPGTRLLVL.

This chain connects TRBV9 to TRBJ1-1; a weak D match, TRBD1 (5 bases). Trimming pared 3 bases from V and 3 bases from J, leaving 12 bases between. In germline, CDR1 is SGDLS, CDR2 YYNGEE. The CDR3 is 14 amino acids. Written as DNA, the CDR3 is TGTGCCAGCAGCGCCCCACCGGGGGACACTGAAGCTTTCTTT. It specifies CASSAPPGDTEAFF. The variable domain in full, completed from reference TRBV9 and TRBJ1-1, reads DSGVTQTPKHLITATGQRVTLRCSPRSGDLSVYWYQQSLDQGLQFLIQYYNGEERAKGNILERFSAQQFPDLHSELNLSSLELGDSALYFCASSAPPGDTEAFFGQGTRLTVV.

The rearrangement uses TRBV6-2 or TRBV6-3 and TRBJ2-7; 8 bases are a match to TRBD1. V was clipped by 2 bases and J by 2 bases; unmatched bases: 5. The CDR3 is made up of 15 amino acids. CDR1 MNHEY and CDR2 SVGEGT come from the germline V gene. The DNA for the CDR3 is TGTGCCAGCAGTTACGCAACAGGGGGGACCTACGAGCAGTACTTC. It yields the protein CASSYATGGTYEQYF.

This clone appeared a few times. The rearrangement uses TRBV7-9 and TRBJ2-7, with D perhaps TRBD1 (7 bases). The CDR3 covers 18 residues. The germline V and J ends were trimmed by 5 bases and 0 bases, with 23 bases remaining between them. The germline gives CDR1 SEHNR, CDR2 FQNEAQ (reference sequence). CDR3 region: CASSITRRGLGSSYEQYF. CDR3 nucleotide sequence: TGTGCCAGCAGCATTACCCGAAGGGGGCTCGGGAGCTCCTACGAGCAGTACTTC.

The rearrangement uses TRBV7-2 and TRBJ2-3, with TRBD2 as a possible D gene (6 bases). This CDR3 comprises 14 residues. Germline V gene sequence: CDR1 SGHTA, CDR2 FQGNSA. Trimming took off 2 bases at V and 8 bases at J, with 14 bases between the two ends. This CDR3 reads CASSLSSWRVTQYF. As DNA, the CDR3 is TGTGCCAGCAGCTTAAGTTCTTGGAGGGTTACGCAGTATTTT.

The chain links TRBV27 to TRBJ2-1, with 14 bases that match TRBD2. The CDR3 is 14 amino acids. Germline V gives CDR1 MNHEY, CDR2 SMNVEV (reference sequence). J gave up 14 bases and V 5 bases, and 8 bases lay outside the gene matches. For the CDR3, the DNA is TGTGCCAGCAGTCTTGGGACTAGCGGGGGATATAAGTTCTTC. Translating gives CASSLGTSGGYKFF.

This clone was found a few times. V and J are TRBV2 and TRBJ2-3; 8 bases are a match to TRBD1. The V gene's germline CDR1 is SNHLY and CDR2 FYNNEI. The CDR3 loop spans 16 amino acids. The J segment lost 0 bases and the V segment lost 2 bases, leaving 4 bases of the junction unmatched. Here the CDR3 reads CASSEQGALSTDTQYF. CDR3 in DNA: TGTGCCAGCAGTGAACAGGGGGCGCTAAGCACAGATACGCAGTATTTT.

The CDR3 nucleotides read TGTGCCAGCAGCCCCCGGGACAGTGTTCCCGGGGCCCAGCATTTT. As protein: CASSPRDSVPGAQHF. The chain links TRBV7-2 to TRBJ1-5, with 7 bases identical to TRBD1. Germline CDR1 reads SGHTA; CDR2 reads FQGNSA. The CDR3 has 15 residues. V lost 5 bases to trimming and J lost 11 bases; unmatched junction nucleotides: 15.

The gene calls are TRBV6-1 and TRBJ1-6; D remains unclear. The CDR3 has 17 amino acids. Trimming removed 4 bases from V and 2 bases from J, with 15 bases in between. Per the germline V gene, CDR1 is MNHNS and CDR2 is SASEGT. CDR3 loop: CASSALETSTYNSPLHF. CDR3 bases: TGTGCCAGCAGTGCCCTAGAAACCTCCACCTATAATTCACCCCTCCACTTT.

The CDR3 spells CASSPGRTTGANVLTF. Here the CDR3 DNA reads TGTGCCAGCTCACCAGGGAGGACGACCGGGGCCAACGTCCTGACTTTC. This chain joins TRBV18 and TRBJ2-6; D may be TRBD2 (6 bases). Germline CDR1 KGHSH, CDR2 LQKENI. The CDR3 length is 16 residues. With 2 bases removed from V and 4 bases from J, the gap between germline ends came to 12 bases.

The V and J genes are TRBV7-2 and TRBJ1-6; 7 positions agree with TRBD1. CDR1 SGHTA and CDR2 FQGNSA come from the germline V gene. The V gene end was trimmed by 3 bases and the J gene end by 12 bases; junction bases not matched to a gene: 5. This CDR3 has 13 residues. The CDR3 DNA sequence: TGTGCCAGCAGCTTCGACAGGGAGCAACCCCTCCACTTT. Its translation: CASSFDREQPLHF.

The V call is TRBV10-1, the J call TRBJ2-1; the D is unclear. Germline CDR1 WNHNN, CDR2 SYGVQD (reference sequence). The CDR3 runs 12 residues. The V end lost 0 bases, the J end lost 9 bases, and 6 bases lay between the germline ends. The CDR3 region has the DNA TGCGCCAGCAGTGAGTCGAGAGGTGAGCAGTTCTTC. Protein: CASSESRGEQFF.

CDR3 in amino acids: CASTRKWGYTF. The CDR3 nucleotides read TGTGCCAGCACTAGAAAGTGGGGCTACACCTTC. This chain uses TRBV6-5 with TRBJ1-2, with D unclear. The germline V gene has CDR1 MNHEY and CDR2 SVGAGI. The CDR3 contains 11 residues. Trimming took 7 bases from V and 8 from J, leaving 11 bases between them.

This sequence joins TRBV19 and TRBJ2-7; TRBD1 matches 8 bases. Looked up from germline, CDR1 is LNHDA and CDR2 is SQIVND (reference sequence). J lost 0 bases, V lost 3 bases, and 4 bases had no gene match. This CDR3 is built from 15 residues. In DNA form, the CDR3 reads TGTGCCAGTAGTATTGGGGACAGGATCTCCTACGAGCAGTACTTC. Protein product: CASSIGDRISYEQYF. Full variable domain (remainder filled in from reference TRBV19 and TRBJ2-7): DGGITQSPKYLFRKEGQNVTLSCEQNLNHDAMYWYRQDPGQGLRLIYYSQIVNDFQKGDIAEGYSVSREKKESFPLTVTSAQKNPTAFYLCASSIGDRISYEQYFGPGTRLTVT.

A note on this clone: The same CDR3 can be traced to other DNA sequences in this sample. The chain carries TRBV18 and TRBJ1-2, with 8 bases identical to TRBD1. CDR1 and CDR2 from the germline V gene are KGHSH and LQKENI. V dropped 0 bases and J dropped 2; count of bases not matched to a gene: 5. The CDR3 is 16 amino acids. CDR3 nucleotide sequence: TGTGCCAGCTCACCACCCGGACAGGGCCGCAACTATGGCTACACCTTC. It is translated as CASSPPGQGRNYGYTF.

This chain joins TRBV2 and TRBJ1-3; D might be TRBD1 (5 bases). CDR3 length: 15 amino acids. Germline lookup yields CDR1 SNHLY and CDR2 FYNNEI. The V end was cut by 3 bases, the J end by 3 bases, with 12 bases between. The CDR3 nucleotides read TGTGCCAGCAGTGACCCAGGGCTGAGTGGAAACACCATATATTTT. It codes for CASSDPGLSGNTIYF.

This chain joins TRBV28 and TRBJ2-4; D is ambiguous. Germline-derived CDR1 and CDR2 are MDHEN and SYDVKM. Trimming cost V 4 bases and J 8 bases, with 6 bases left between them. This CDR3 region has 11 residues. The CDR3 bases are TGTGCCAGCAGTTCGAGCCACATTCAGTACTTC. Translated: CASSSSHIQYF.